The clone carrying this TCR beta chain appeared a few times. Its antigen is unknown. Individually, cDNA molecules had unique molecular identifiers attached to them. TCRdb re-analysed the 5' RACE reads in MiXCR, keeping a single row per CDR3 protein. The table lists about 64,000 distinct CDR3 sequences, less than 5.5% of them singletons, with 4.9% in the top ten. The data stem from a study of early T cells in non-severe SARS-CoV-2 infection. Study overall: Bulk RNA from unsorted whole blood was sequenced; chains were unpaired.

Findings of the study overall: Comparison of clonotypes with VDJdb favored anti-spike CD8 responses while missing private and CD4 specificities.

This sequence originates from an adult who was a healthcare worker with PCR-confirmed SARS-CoV-2 infection or an uninfected control (not recorded which). What was sequenced was whole blood.

The CDR3 nucleotides read TGTGCCAGCAGTTCGCAACTGCGGAAAGAGACCCAGTACTTC. Encoded protein: CASSSQLRKETQYF. The V and J genes are TRBV12-3 or TRBV12-4 and TRBJ2-5; D is unclear. V lost 4 bases and J lost 3, with 12 bases in between. The CDR3 has 14 amino acids.